This T cell receptor (beta chain) was obtained from a study of early T cells in non-severe SARS-CoV-2 infection. About the research overall: Sequencing of unsorted whole blood was done on bulk RNA, leaving chains unpaired.

This clonotype has a handful of counts. The CDR3 has 14 amino acids. Looked up from germline, CDR1 is MNHNS and CDR2 is SASEGT. Trimming removed 6 bases from V and 4 bases from J, with 13 bases in between. Individual cDNA molecules were tagged with unique molecular identifiers. TCRdb independently ran MiXCR on the 5' RACE reads; one entry per CDR3 protein. The sample consists of 25,000 to 30,000 distinct CDR3 sequences, 5.7% of them appearing once. The chain carries TRBV6-1 and TRBJ1-5, with D possibly matching TRBD1 (5 bases). The sequenced sample consisted of whole blood. The sequence was collected from an adult who was a healthcare worker with PCR-confirmed SARS-CoV-2 infection or an uninfected control (not recorded which). The DNA for the CDR3 is TGTGCCAGCAGCTGGGGGGATGGGAATCAGCCCCAGCATTTT. The encoded protein is CASSWGDGNQPQHF.